This T cell receptor beta chain appears in the sequencing data of a study of cytomegalovirus exposure and HLA in healthy donors. Trimming at V came to 3 bases and at J to 6 bases, leaving 7 bases not matched to a gene. The germline V gene encodes CDR1 KGHSH and CDR2 LQKENI. This CDR3 has 15 residues. PCR employed 60 Vbeta and 13 Jbeta primers. Data came from immunoSEQ multiplex PCR; TCRdb stores just in-frame clones and leaves some out. The sample consists of 150,000 or so clones, about two thirds of them appearing once. Of note for this clone: The same CDR3 also results from other DNA sequences found in this sample.

The chain couples TRBV18 to TRBJ1-2, with 10 bases fitting TRBD1. The source of this sequence is a woman aged 18-30 years in good health and CMV-seronegative. Sequenced material: PBMCs. The CDR3 spells CASSPTTGGKDGYTF. Here the CDR3 DNA reads TGTGCCAGCTCACCGACGACAGGGGGCAAGGATGGCTACACCTTC. Looking up the rest from reference TRBV18 and TRBJ1-2 gives the full variable domain: NAGVMQNPRHLVRRRGQEARLRCSPMKGHSHVYWYRQLPEEGLKFMVYLQKENIIDESGMPKERFSAEFPKEGPSILRIQQVVRGDSAAYFCASSPTTGGKDGYTFGSGTRLTVV.